The 4 T cell receptor beta chains reported below all come from one sample, sequenced in a study of early T cells in non-severe SARS-CoV-2 infection. TCRdb re-analysed the 5' RACE reads in MiXCR, keeping a single row per CDR3 protein. The sample records under 70,000 distinct CDR3 sequences, 5.6% being singletons. Specimen: whole blood. All receptors come from an adult who was a healthcare worker with PCR-confirmed SARS-CoV-2 infection or an uninfected control (not recorded which).

This clonotype appeared many times. The CDR3 DNA reads as TGTGCCAGCTCACCACCGATCCGTAGCACCGGGGAGCTGTTTTTT. Its protein product is CASSPPIRSTGELFF. V gene TRBV18 combines with J gene TRBJ2-2; D is unresolved. V was pared by 0 bases and J by 4 bases, with 9 bases between. Germline V lookup: CDR1 KGHSH, CDR2 LQKENI. This CDR3 is built from 15 residues.

This clonotype was counted at least ten times. V usage is TRBV7-2 and J usage is TRBJ2-7; 7 bases map to TRBD1. Looked up from germline, CDR1 is SGHTA and CDR2 is FQGNSA. This CDR3 is 13 amino acids long. The J segment lost 4 bases and the V segment lost 5 bases, leaving 5 bases of the junction unmatched. CDR3 DNA sequence: TGTGCCAGCAGCCCGACAGGGAAGTACGAGCAGTACTTC. Amino acids: CASSPTGKYEQYF.

This clonotype was seen a handful of times. The rearrangement links TRBV20-1 to TRBJ2-1; TRBD2 aligns across 8 bases. From germline, CDR1 is DFQATT and CDR2 SNEGSKA (reference sequence). The length of the CDR3 is 13 residues. The ends lost 5 bases at V and 9 bases at J; junction bases unmatched: 9. The CDR3, as DNA: TGCAGTGCTTACCGGGGGGGCAGCGGTGAGCAGTTCTTC. Translating it yields CSAYRGGSGEQFF.

This clonotype was seen many times. This sequence joins TRBV7-9 and TRBJ2-3; 16 bases align to TRBD2. Germline lookup yields CDR1 SEHNR and CDR2 FQNEAQ (reference sequence). The junction had 11 bases not matched to a gene; V was cut back by 5 bases and J by 6 bases. CDR3 length equals 18 residues. CDR3 loop: CASSLGLAGGSHVDTQYF. In nucleotides, the CDR3 is TGTGCCAGCAGCCTGGGACTAGCGGGGGGGTCTCACGTGGATACGCAGTATTTT.